This T cell receptor beta chain was recorded in a study of blood T cell repertoires in COVID-19. Study in general: The analysed material was cDNA or gDNA that came from T cells, B-cell-depleted T cells, or PBMCs.

CDR1 is KGHSH, CDR2 LQKENI, per germline. The V gene lost 6 bases and the J gene lost 5 bases, with 16 bases spanning the gap. The CDR3 is made up of 14 amino acids. The assay was immunoSEQ multiplex PCR, and TCRdb's table has in-frame clones only and misses some. The profile shows some 150,000 clones, just over 85% of them singletons. The sequencing input was PBMCs or T cells enriched from blood (not recorded which). The V gene is TRBV18, the J gene TRBJ1-1; D is perhaps TRBD1 (5 bases). This TCR was recovered from a man aged 50 to 59 who had recovered from COVID-19. CDR3 residues: CASSLGREKTEAFF. The CDR3, as DNA: TGTGCCAGCTCGCTGGGGCGGGAGAAAACTGAAGCTTTCTTT.